The clone carrying this T cell receptor (beta chain) occurred many times. These data are taken from a study of T-cell memory formation after mild COVID-19. Trimming cost V 6 bases and J 2 bases; bases outside gene matches: 9. CDR1 is DFQATT, CDR2 SNEGSKA, per germline (reference sequence). This CDR3 has 15 residues. TCRdb re-called the 5' RACE reads with MiXCR, one entry per CDR3 protein. This table has approximately 560,000 distinct CDR3 sequences, roughly 17% appearing once. The TCR was taken from an adult woman who had mild COVID-19 (a few samples of this study predate the infection). Cell type and time point are not known. The genes are TRBV20-1 and TRBJ2-3; 9 bases are a match to TRBD2. Sequenced sample: PBMCs or a T cell subset sorted from them (not recorded which). The DNA for the CDR3 is TGCAGTGCGCGGGGGGGCTCGGGTTCCACAGATACGCAGTATTTT. Amino acid sequence: CSARGGSGSTDTQYF.